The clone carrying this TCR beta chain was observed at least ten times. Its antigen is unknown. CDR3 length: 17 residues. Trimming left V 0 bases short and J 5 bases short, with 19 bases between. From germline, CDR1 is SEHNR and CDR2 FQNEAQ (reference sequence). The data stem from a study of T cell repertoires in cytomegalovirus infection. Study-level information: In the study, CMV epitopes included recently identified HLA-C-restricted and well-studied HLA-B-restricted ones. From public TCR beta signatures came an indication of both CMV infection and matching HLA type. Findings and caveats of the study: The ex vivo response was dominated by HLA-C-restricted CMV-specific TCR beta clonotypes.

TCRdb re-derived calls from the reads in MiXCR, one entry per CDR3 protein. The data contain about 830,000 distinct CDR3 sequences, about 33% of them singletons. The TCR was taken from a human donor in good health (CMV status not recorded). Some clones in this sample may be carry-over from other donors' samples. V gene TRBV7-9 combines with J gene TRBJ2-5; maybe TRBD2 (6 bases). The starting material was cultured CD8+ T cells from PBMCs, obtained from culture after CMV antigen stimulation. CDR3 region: CASSLAGGTERVETQYF. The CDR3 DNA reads TGTGCCAGCAGCTTAGCAGGTGGGACGGAGCGGGTTGAGACCCAGTACTTC.